What follows are 21 T cell receptor beta chains derived from one specimen sequenced in a study of cytotoxic CD8 clonotypes in ibrutinib-treated CLL (dated by TCRdb to the early 2020s). Library prep was done by the immunoSEQ multiplex PCR assay. TCRdb stores this immuneACCESS table with in-frame sequences only. Part of the clones is absent; in the studies checked, under half of the shortfall reflects unresolved V genes, and no reason is known for the rest. The sample yields more than 25,000 clones; about 70% were counted once. About 54% of the sample lies in the top ten. Sample time point, as interpreted from the label and publication: approximately 25 months on ibrutinib. The sequences come from PBMCs, collected after 24 months of ibrutinib treatment. The origin of the receptors is a human donor with chronic lymphocytic leukemia.

The chain joins TRBV27 to TRBJ2-2, with a weak D call TRBD1 (5 bases). Trimming took 7 bases from V and 5 from J, leaving 8 bases between them. Germline assignment: CDR1 MNHEY and CDR2 SMNVEV (reference sequence). CDR3 length equals 12 residues. The CDR3 reads CASNQGTGELFF. The DNA for the CDR3 is TGTGCCAGCAACCAGGGAACCGGGGAGCTGTTTTTT.

The V call is TRBV7-8, the J call TRBJ2-2; 8 bases agree with TRBD1. Germline V gives CDR1 SGHVS, CDR2 FQNEAQ. This CDR3 has 14 residues. V trimming: 4 bases; J trimming: 5 bases; junction bases outside the gene matches: 3. The DNA for the CDR3 is TGTGCCAGCAGCTGGACAGGGAGTACCGGGGAGCTGTTTTTT. Translation: CASSWTGSTGELFF.

This chain connects TRBV29-1 to TRBJ2-7, with TRBD1 matching 8 bases. The germline gives CDR1 SQVTM, CDR2 ANQGSEA. Trimming removed 3 bases from V and 1 base from J; junction bases left unmatched: 2. The CDR3 extends over 13 amino acids. The CDR3 sequence: CSVETGVSYEQYF. As DNA, the CDR3 is TGCAGCGTTGAGACAGGGGTGTCCTACGAGCAGTACTTC.

The J gene is TRBJ2-3, the V gene TRBV27; a possible D gene is TRBD2 (7 bases). The CDR3 contains 13 residues. The V end lost 5 bases, the J end lost 7 bases, and 13 bases lay between the germline ends. In germline, CDR1 is MNHEY, CDR2 SMNVEV (reference sequence). CDR3 sequence reads: CASSPTGGNTQYF. CDR3 nucleotide sequence: TGTGCCAGCAGTCCGACGGGGGGCAATACGCAGTATTTT.

The chain has TRBV5-6 and TRBJ2-7; 9 positions agree with TRBD1. Germline assignment: CDR1 SGHDT and CDR2 YYEEEE. Trimming cost V 4 bases and J 5 bases; bases outside gene matches: 7. This CDR3 contains 14 residues. This CDR3 reads CASSPLTGGDEQYF. CDR3 sequence (DNA): TGTGCCAGCAGCCCATTGACAGGGGGAGACGAGCAGTACTTC.

The chain is built from TRBV6-6 and TRBJ1-2; unclear D gene. The CDR3 has 16 residues. Between the trimmed V and J ends, which lost 7 bases and 2 bases, there was a span of 20 bases. CDR1 and CDR2 (germline): MNHNY, SVGAGI (reference sequence). The CDR3 loop is CASNLPRGTENYGYTF. CDR3 bases: TGTGCCAGCAATTTACCGCGGGGTACCGAGAACTATGGCTACACCTTC.

The chain couples TRBV18 to TRBJ1-5; no firm D call. CDR1 is KGHSH and CDR2 is LQKENI in the germline V gene. CDR3 length: 16 amino acids. V shed 0 bases and J shed 1 base, with 10 bases lying between them. As DNA, the CDR3 is TGTGCCAGCTCACCACCGGGAAGGAGCAGCAATCAGCCCCAGCATTTT. This translates into CASSPPGRSSNQPQHF.

The chain employs TRBV28 and TRBJ2-1; D possibly uses TRBD1 or TRBD2 (5 bases each). The CDR3 has 15 residues. In germline, CDR1 is MDHEN, CDR2 SYDVKM. Trimming pared 7 bases from V and 7 bases from J, leaving 20 bases between. In nucleotides, the CDR3 is TGTGCCAGCACCCTCTCCGGGGCAGGAAAGAATGAGCAGTTCTTC. This gives the protein CASTLSGAGKNEQFF.

The chain combines TRBV11-2 with TRBJ2-2; 9 nucleotides align to TRBD1. V lost 4 bases to trimming and J lost 7 bases; unmatched junction nucleotides: 10. This CDR3 has 16 residues. Germline CDR1 and CDR2: SGHAT and FQNNGV. The CDR3, as DNA: TGTGCCAGCAGCTCCAGACTGGACAGGGGAGGCGGGGAGCTGTTTTTT. Its protein product is CASSSRLDRGGGELFF.

The CDR3 loop reads CASSSTGGWTQYF. Here the CDR3 DNA reads TGTGCCAGCAGCTCGACAGGGGGATGGACCCAGTACTTC. The chain recombines TRBV7-3 with TRBJ2-5; TRBD1 matches 9 bases. V shed 4 bases, J shed 7 bases, and the junction held 4 bases outside the gene matches. The CDR3 consists of 13 residues. CDR1 SGHTA and CDR2 FQGTGA come from the germline V gene.

The genes are TRBV15 and TRBJ2-6; D perhaps matches TRBD2 (5 bases). Between the trimmed V and J ends, which lost 5 bases and 1 base, there was a span of 6 bases. Germline V CDR1 and CDR2: LNHNV, YYDKDF (reference sequence). The CDR3 contains 14 residues. The CDR3 here is CATSEGSGANVLTF. The CDR3 nucleotides are TGTGCCACCAGCGAGGGTTCTGGGGCCAACGTCCTGACTTTC.

The chain has TRBV5-1 and TRBJ1-1; D ambiguous. Germline loops: CDR1 SGHRS, CDR2 YFSETQ. V lost 0 bases and J 5 bases, leaving 17 bases between the germline ends. The CDR3 contains 16 residues. The CDR3 loop is CASSLARTSSGTEAFF. CDR3 DNA: TGCGCCAGCAGCTTGGCGCGAACATCGAGTGGGACTGAAGCTTTCTTT. Looking up the rest from reference TRBV5-1 and TRBJ1-1 gives the full variable domain: KAGVTQTPRYLIKTRGQQVTLSCSPISGHRSVSWYQQTPGQGLQFLFEYFSETQRNKGNFPGRFSGRQFSNSRSEMNVSTLELGDSALYLCASSLARTSSGTEAFFGQGTRLTVV.

This rearrangement joins TRBV30 to TRBJ2-7; D possibly uses TRBD1 or TRBD2 (6 bases each). V lost 0 bases and J lost 2, with 23 bases in between. The CDR3 totals 18 residues. CDR1 is GTSNPN, CDR2 SVGIG, per germline (reference sequence). The CDR3 sequence is CAWSVRGGTTLTPYEQYF. The CDR3, as DNA: TGTGCCTGGAGTGTACGAGGGGGGACCACCCTTACCCCCTACGAGCAGTACTTC.

V gene TRBV11-2 combines with J gene TRBJ2-2; tentatively, D is TRBD2 (5 bases). This CDR3 spans 16 amino acids. V was clipped by 5 bases and J by 1 base, with 14 bases between them. Germline V gives CDR1 SGHAT, CDR2 FQNNGV. CDR3 protein: CASSTGVQMNTGELFF. The CDR3 nucleotides read TGTGCCAGCAGCACCGGGGTTCAGATGAACACCGGGGAGCTGTTTTTT.

The V gene is TRBV19, the J gene TRBJ1-1, with D hard to call. Trimming stripped 4 bases from V and 1 base from J, with 7 bases between. CDR1 is LNHDA and CDR2 is SQIVND in the germline V gene (reference sequence). The CDR3 runs 13 residues. As DNA, the CDR3 is TGTGCCAGTAGTAGAGGCGGGAACACTGAAGCTTTCTTT. Its protein product is CASSRGGNTEAFF.

The chain joins TRBV10-1 to TRBJ1-2; 9 bases agree with TRBD1. V lost 8 bases and J lost 3; bases outside the gene matches: 7. The CDR3 loop spans 14 amino acids. Germline V lookup: CDR1 WNHNN, CDR2 SYGVQD (reference sequence). CDR3 DNA: TGCGCCAGCCGCCGGACAGGGGTTGACTATGGCTACACCTTC. It translates to CASRRTGVDYGYTF.

There are a few counts of this clone. One end of the junction is discordant with germline, which a read error may explain. This chain connects TRBV15 to TRBJ1-5; D call uncertain. This CDR3 spans 17 amino acids. Germline values: CDR1 LNHNV, CDR2 YYDKDF (reference sequence). In DNA form, the CDR3 reads TGTGCCACCAGCAGAGATCGGGTTGGGAGGGATAATCAACCCCAGCATTTT. It encodes CATSRDRVGRDNQPQHF.

The V gene is TRBV30, the J gene TRBJ1-3, with D uncertain. The CDR3 extends over 15 amino acids. The germline V gene encodes CDR1 GTSNPN and CDR2 SVGIG (reference sequence). Trimming cost V 4 bases and J 0 bases, with 13 bases left between them. This chain's CDR3 is CAWKSAILSGNTIYF. The CDR3, as DNA: TGTGCCTGGAAAAGCGCGATCCTCTCTGGAAACACCATATATTTT.

The chain combines TRBV2 with TRBJ2-2; possible D gene TRBD1, 5 bases. The ends were cut back, 5 bases at V and 5 bases at J, with 12 bases in the middle. CDR1 and CDR2 from the germline V gene are SNHLY and FYNNEI. There are 14 residues in the CDR3. The CDR3 sequence: CASSRSGLTGELFF. As DNA, the CDR3 is TGTGCCAGCAGTCGGTCAGGGCTTACCGGGGAGCTGTTTTTT.

The genes are TRBV5-6 and TRBJ2-5, with TRBD1 matching over 12 bases. This CDR3 is built from 16 residues. The germline CDR1 and CDR2 sequences are SGHDT and YYEEEE. The V segment lost 3 bases and the J segment 6 bases; nucleotides outside the gene matches: 9. The CDR3 nucleotides are TGTGCCAGCAGCTCCTACGGGACAGGGGGCTTAAAGACCCAGTACTTC. Translating it yields CASSSYGTGGLKTQYF.

In DNA, the CDR3 is TGTGCCAGCAGTCGCAACAGGGGCACTGAAGCTTTCTTT. It specifies CASSRNRGTEAFF. The V call is TRBV27, the J call TRBJ1-1; 7 bases line up with TRBD1. The CDR3 spans 13 residues. V shed 5 bases, J shed 4 bases, and the junction held 4 bases outside the gene matches. The V gene's germline CDR1 is MNHEY and CDR2 SMNVEV (reference sequence).